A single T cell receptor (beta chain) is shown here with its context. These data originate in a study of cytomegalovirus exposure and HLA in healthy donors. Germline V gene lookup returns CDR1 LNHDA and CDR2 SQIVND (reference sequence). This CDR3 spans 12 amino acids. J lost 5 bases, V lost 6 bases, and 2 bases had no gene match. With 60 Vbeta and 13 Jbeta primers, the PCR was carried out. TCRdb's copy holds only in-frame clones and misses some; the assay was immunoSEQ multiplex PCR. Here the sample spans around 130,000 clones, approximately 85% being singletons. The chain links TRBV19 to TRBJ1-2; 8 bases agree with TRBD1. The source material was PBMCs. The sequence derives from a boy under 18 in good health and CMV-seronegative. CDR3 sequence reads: CASRRQGYGYTF. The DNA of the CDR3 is TGTGCCAGTAGGCGACAGGGGTATGGCTACACCTTC. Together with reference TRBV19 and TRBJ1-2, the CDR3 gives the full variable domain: DGGITQSPKYLFRKEGQNVTLSCEQNLNHDAMYWYRQDPGQGLRLIYYSQIVNDFQKGDIAEGYSVSREKKESFPLTVTSAQKNPTAFYLCASRRQGYGYTFGSGTRLTVV.